The clone carrying this T cell receptor beta chain has ten or more counts. What it binds is unknown. These data originate in a study of CD8+CD57+ T cells in acquired aplastic anemia. Across the study: Sorted CD4+ and CD8+ cells yielded roughly 3.5 ug of DNA on average. Read counts for CD4+ cells (from healthy donors) averaged about 10 million. Regarding the study as a whole: Overlap between patients and controls comprised 25 to 30 CD8+ CDR3 sequences.

Genomic DNA served as template for TCR beta VDJ and CDR3 profiling. Each CDR3 protein gets one entry after TCRdb re-called the reads with MiXCR. The sample lists hundreds of thousands of distinct CDR3 sequences, 65% to 80% seen once, with approximately 4% in the top ten. Sequenced material: sorted CD4+, CD8+, or CD8+CD57+ T cells (not recorded which) from PBMCs. The receptor's source is a human donor in good health, serving as a control.

The CDR3 DNA follows: TGTGCCAGCAGCGGAGCAGGGGGCTACGAGCAGTACTTC. Its protein is CASSGAGGYEQYF. J is TRBJ2-7 and V is TRBV9; 7 bases fit TRBD1. CDR3 length: 13 amino acids. Losses at the gene ends were 3 bases for V and 3 bases for J; bases not matched to a gene: 3. The germline V gene encodes CDR1 SGDLS and CDR2 YYNGEE.